The 20 T cell receptor beta chains presented below share a single source sample, sequenced in a study of precursors of human CD4 cytotoxic T cells. The bulk UMI libraries came from four sorted CD4+ memory subsets, including IL-7R-high and IL-7R-negative TEMRA. MiXCR, applied by TCRdb to the reads, yields one record per CDR3 protein. The sample has some 500 distinct CDR3 sequences, roughly a sixth seen once. The source material was memory CD4+ T cells from blood (PBMCs). The receptors originated from a human donor in good health.

Sample share makes this clonotype large. This rearrangement joins TRBV12-3 or TRBV12-4 to TRBJ2-1; 12 bases align to TRBD2. This CDR3 is built from 19 residues. Losses at the gene ends were 3 bases for V and 0 bases for J; bases not matched to a gene: 9. Written as DNA, the CDR3 is TGTGCCAGCAGTTTGAGAACGATGACTAGCGGGAGCTCCTACAATGAGCAGTTCTTC. It encodes CASSLRTMTSGSSYNEQFF.

By sample share, this clonotype is large. The chain has TRBV20-1 and TRBJ2-7; 8 bases line up with TRBD1. V shed 0 bases, J shed 2 bases, and the junction held 3 bases outside the gene matches. Germline CDR1 DFQATT, CDR2 SNEGSKA (reference sequence). The CDR3 loop spans 14 amino acids. This chain's CDR3 is CSARDQQGAYEQYF. In nucleotides, the CDR3 is TGCAGTGCTAGAGATCAACAGGGGGCCTACGAGCAGTACTTC.

By share, this clonotype ranks as large. CDR3 protein: CASIHRTSGSNEQFF. CDR3 coding DNA: TGCGCCAGCATACATAGGACTAGCGGGAGCAATGAGCAGTTCTTC. This chain uses TRBV5-1 with TRBJ2-1; the match to TRBD2 covers 13 bases. There are 15 residues in the CDR3. J was trimmed by 6 bases and V by 6 bases; bases with no gene match: 6. The germline V gene has CDR1 SGHRS and CDR2 YFSETQ.

This clonotype is labeled large. This chain links TRBV6-5 with TRBJ2-1; the match to TRBD2 covers 10 bases. Germline V lookup: CDR1 MNHEY, CDR2 SVGAGI. The CDR3 extends over 15 amino acids. V shed 4 bases and J 6 bases; nucleotides not matched to a gene: 6. The CDR3 protein is CASSSTSGLFNEQFF. CDR3 DNA: TGTGCCAGCAGTTCGACTAGCGGGTTGTTCAATGAGCAGTTCTTC.

Comments on this clonotype: With a much larger clone just one base away, this may be a read error. The chain employs TRBV29-1 and TRBJ1-5; D is perhaps TRBD1 (5 bases). CDR3 size: 13 residues. V was trimmed by 6 bases and J by 6 bases, leaving 15 bases between them. Germline lookup yields CDR1 SQVTM and CDR2 ANQGSEA. The DNA for the CDR3 is TGCAGCGTCCGCAAGGGGCGCAGTCAGCCCCAGCATTTT. Amino acid sequence: CSVRKGRSQPQHF.

This clonotype is large (0.1 to 1%) in the sample. The CDR3, as DNA: TGTGCCACCAGTGATTCATCCGGGACAGGGGAAAGGGGCTCCTACAATGAGCAGTTCTTC. Translation: CATSDSSGTGERGSYNEQFF. The chain recombines TRBV24-1 with TRBJ2-1; 10 bases align to TRBD1. Trimming at V came to 2 bases and at J to 0 bases, leaving 12 bases not matched to a gene. The CDR3 has 20 amino acids. CDR1 and CDR2 (germline): KGHDR, SFDVKD.

By share, this clonotype ranks as large. The junction departs from the called germline gene at one end, perhaps through a read error. The rearrangement uses TRBV24-1 and TRBJ2-1; TRBD2 matches at 9 bases. Germline assignment: CDR1 KGHDR and CDR2 SFDVKD. This CDR3 spans 14 amino acids. The CDR3 loop reads CATNDEIAGAEQFF. The CDR3 bases are TGTGCCACCAATGATGAAATAGCGGGAGCAGAGCAGTTCTTC.

In this sample, this clonotype is large. The chain is built from TRBV6-6 and TRBJ2-3; unclear D gene. Germline V gene sequence: CDR1 MNHNY, CDR2 SVGAGI (reference sequence). The CDR3 is 14 residues long. V gave up 6 bases and J gave up 2 bases, with 12 bases separating them. CDR3 in DNA: TGTGCCAGCAGAGCCGACTTGACCACAGATACGCAGTATTTT. It codes for CASRADLTTDTQYF.

This clonotype qualifies as large. The chain joins TRBV7-2 to TRBJ1-5; the D gene is possibly TRBD1 (6 bases). Germline V gene lookup returns CDR1 SGHTA and CDR2 FQGNSA. The CDR3 sequence is 15 residues long. The ends were cut back, 5 bases at V and 6 bases at J, with 17 bases in the middle. CDR3 protein: CASSRSSGTPQPQHF. The DNA of the CDR3 is TGTGCCAGCAGCCGCTCATCAGGGACACCTCAGCCCCAGCATTTT. Full variable domain (rest looked up from reference TRBV7-2 and TRBJ1-5): GAGVSQSPSNKVTEKGKDVELRCDPISGHTALYWYRQSLGQGLEFLIYFQGNSAPDKSGLPSDRFSAERTGGSVSTLTIQRTQQEDSAVYLCASSRSSGTPQPQHFGDGTRLSIL.

There are a few counts of this clonotype. The chain couples TRBV11-2 to TRBJ2-1; no definite D call. Germline CDR1 reads SGHAT; CDR2 reads FQNNGV. V lost 1 base, J lost 9 bases, and 16 bases lay in between. This CDR3 has 15 amino acids. The CDR3, as DNA: TGTGCCAGCAGCTTAGCGCGGAACCCCATCTCTGAGCAGTTCTTC. Its translation is CASSLARNPISEQFF.

This clonotype is labeled hyperexpanded. The rearrangement joins TRBV28 to TRBJ2-6; 9 nucleotides agree with TRBD1. V dropped 5 bases and J dropped 5; count of bases not matched to a gene: 16. CDR1 is MDHEN, CDR2 SYDVKM, per germline. There are 19 residues in the CDR3. The CDR3 sequence: CASSKRSGTGTLRANVLTF. DNA of the CDR3: TGTGCCAGCAGTAAACGATCCGGGACAGGGACGCTCCGGGCCAACGTCCTGACTTTC.

In its sample, this clonotype ranks as large (0.1 to 1%). The chain couples TRBV15 to TRBJ2-3; no firm D call. This CDR3 has 14 residues. The germline V gene has CDR1 LNHNV and CDR2 YYDKDF (reference sequence). Between the trimmed V and J ends, which lost 1 base and 3 bases, there was a span of 8 bases. The CDR3 spells CATSRAGWTDTQYF. CDR3 in DNA: TGTGCCACCAGCAGAGCGGGCTGGACAGATACGCAGTATTTT.

The V call is TRBV7-6, the J call TRBJ2-6; D is unresolved. CDR1 is SGHVS and CDR2 is FNYEAQ in the germline V gene. CDR3 length: 16 amino acids. With 1 base removed from V and 1 base from J, the gap between germline ends came to 8 bases. The DNA of the CDR3 is TGTGCCAGCAGCTTAGTTGCTAGATCTGGGGCCAACGTCCTGACTTTC. This codes for CASSLVARSGANVLTF.

The chain joins TRBV5-4 to TRBJ2-3; a weak D match, TRBD2 (6 bases). This CDR3 contains 17 residues. Trimming removed 1 base at V and 0 bases at J, with 15 bases between. Germline V gene lookup returns CDR1 SGHNT and CDR2 YYREEE (reference sequence). The CDR3 coding sequence is TGTGCCAGCAGCTTGACCCCTTCTAGCGTGAGCACAGATACGCAGTATTTT. Translation: CASSLTPSSVSTDTQYF.

The chain links TRBV5-6 to TRBJ2-4; TRBD2 might be the D (6 bases). Trimming cost V 3 bases and J 5 bases, with 18 bases left between them. Germline V gives CDR1 SGHDT, CDR2 YYEEEE. There are 16 residues in the CDR3. The CDR3 bases are TGTGCCAGCAGCTCCCAGCCAGGGCGGAGGGAAAACATTCAGTACTTC. This gives the protein CASSSQPGRRENIQYF.

This clonotype is judged large (0.1 to 1%). This rearrangement joins TRBV5-1 to TRBJ1-6; 7 bases agree with TRBD1. This CDR3 has 13 amino acids. J gave up 7 bases and V 8 bases, and 6 bases lay outside the gene matches. Germline assignment: CDR1 SGHRS and CDR2 YFSETQ. CDR3 in DNA: TGCGCCAGTGGACAGGAAGACAATTCACCCCTCCACTTT. Amino acid sequence: CASGQEDNSPLHF.

On this clonotype itself: This may be a read error: a much more frequent sequence differs by one nucleotide. The V gene is TRBV29-1, the J gene TRBJ2-3; 7 nucleotides match TRBD2. Looked up from germline, CDR1 is SQVTM and CDR2 is ANQGSEA. The V and J ends lost 1 base and 8 bases, in that order; junction bases with no gene match: 9. This CDR3 is built from 14 residues. CDR3 nucleotide sequence: TGCAGCGTTGAAGGCCACATCCGCGGGGGTACGCAGTATTTT. It codes for CSVEGHIRGGTQYF.

Concerning this clonotype itself: With a much larger clone just one base away, this may be a read error. The genes are TRBV28 and TRBJ2-7, with D possibly being TRBD1 (5 bases). This CDR3 is 14 amino acids long. The V and J ends lost 5 bases and 5 bases respectively, with 16 bases between them. CDR1 is MDHEN and CDR2 is SYDVKM in the germline V gene. The CDR3 DNA is TGTGCCAGCAGTCTTTCACAGGCTCCCGACGAGCAGTACTTC. Protein sequence: CASSLSQAPDEQYF.

By its share, this clonotype is large. The genes are TRBV9 and TRBJ2-1; 8 nucleotides line up with TRBD2. The CDR3 has 15 amino acids. Germline V gene lookup returns CDR1 SGDLS and CDR2 YYNGEE. V gave up 4 bases and J gave up 5 bases; unmatched junction bases: 8. CDR3 bases: TGTGCCAGCAGCCTCCGGACTAGCTACAACAATGAGCAGTTCTTC. Encoded protein: CASSLRTSYNNEQFF. The complete variable domain, with remaining parts taken from reference TRBV9 and TRBJ2-1, reads DSGVTQTPKHLITATGQRVTLRCSPRSGDLSVYWYQQSLDQGLQFLIQYYNGEERAKGNILERFSAQQFPDLHSELNLSSLELGDSALYFCASSLRTSYNNEQFFGPGTRLTVL.

In the case of this clonotype: A clone one base away is much larger, so this may be a read error. J is TRBJ1-6 and V is TRBV20-1; tentative D call: TRBD1 (5 bases). CDR1 DFQATT and CDR2 SNEGSKA come from the germline V gene (reference sequence). The V and J ends lost 3 bases and 10 bases respectively, with 16 bases between them. The CDR3 sequence is 14 residues long. In nucleotides, the CDR3 is TGCAGTGCTAGTCTGGGGCAGGGAGAATCACCCCTCCACTTT. Translation gives CSASLGQGESPLHF.